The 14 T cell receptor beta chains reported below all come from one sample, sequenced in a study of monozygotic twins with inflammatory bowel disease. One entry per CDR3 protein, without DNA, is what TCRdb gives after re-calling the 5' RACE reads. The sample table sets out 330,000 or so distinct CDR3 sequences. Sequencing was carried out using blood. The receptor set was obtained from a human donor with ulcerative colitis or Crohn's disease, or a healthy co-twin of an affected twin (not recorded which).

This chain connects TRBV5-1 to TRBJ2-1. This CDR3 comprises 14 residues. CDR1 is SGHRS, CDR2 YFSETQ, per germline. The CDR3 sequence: CASSVDSPYNEQFF.

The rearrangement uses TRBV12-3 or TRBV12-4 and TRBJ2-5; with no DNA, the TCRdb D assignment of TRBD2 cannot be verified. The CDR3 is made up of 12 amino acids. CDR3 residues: CATGGSGKTQYF.

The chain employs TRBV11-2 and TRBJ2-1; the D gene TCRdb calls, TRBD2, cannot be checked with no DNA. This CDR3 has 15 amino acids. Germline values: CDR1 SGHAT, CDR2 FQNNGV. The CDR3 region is CASSLAGAGENEQFF.

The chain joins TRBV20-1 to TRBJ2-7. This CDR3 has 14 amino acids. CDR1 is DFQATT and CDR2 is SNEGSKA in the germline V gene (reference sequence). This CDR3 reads CSASLAGGTYEQYF.

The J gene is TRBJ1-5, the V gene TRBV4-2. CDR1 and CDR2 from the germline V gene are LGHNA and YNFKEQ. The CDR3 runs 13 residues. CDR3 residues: CASSQDASQPQHF.

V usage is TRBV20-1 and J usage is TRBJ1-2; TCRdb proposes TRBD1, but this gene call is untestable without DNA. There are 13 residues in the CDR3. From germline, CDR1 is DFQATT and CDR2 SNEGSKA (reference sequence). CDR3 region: CSARPLDSDGYTF.

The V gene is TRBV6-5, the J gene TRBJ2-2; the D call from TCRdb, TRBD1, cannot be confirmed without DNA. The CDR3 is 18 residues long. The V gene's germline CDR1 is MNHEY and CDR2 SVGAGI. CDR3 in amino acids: CASSYQSRTGRDTGELFF.

The CDR3 loop is CSVDLAGSGNTIYF. The genes are TRBV29-1 and TRBJ1-3. Germline CDR1 is SQVTM and CDR2 is ANQGSEA. The CDR3 is 14 amino acids.

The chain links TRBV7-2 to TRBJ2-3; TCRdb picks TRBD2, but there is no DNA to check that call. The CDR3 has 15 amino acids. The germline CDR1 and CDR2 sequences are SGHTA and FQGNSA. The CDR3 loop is CASSSRTSGVDTQYF.

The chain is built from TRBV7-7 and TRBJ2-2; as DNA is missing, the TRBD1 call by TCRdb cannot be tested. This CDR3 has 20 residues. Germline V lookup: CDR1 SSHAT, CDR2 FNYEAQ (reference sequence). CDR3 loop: CASSLTPWTGGMANTGELFF. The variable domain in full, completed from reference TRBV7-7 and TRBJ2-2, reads GAGVSQSPRYKVTKRGQDVTLRCDPISSHATLYWYQQALGQGPEFLTYFNYEAQPDKSGLPSDRFSAERPEGSISTLTIQRTEQRDSAMYRCASSLTPWTGGMANTGELFFGEGSRLTVL.

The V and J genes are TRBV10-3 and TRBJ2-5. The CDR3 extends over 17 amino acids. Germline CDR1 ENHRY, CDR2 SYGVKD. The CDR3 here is CAISEIVKPYLQETQYF.

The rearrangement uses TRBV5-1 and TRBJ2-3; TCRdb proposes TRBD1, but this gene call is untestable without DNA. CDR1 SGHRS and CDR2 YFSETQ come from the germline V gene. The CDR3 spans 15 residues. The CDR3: CASSLEGGFTDTQYF. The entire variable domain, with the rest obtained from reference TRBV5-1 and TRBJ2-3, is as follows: KAGVTQTPRYLIKTRGQQVTLSCSPISGHRSVSWYQQTPGQGLQFLFEYFSETQRNKGNFPGRFSGRQFSNSRSEMNVSTLELGDSALYLCASSLEGGFTDTQYFGPGTRLTVL.

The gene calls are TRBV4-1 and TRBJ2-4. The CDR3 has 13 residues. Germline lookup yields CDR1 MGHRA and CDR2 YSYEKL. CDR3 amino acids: CASSQYHKNIQYF.

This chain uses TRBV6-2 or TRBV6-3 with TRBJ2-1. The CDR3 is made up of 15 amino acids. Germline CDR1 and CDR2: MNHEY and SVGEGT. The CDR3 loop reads CASSYSVDLYNEQFF.